The rows below give T cell receptor beta chains drawn from one sample of a study of OX40 agonist ivuxolimab in advanced cancers. Sequenced by immunoSEQ multiplex PCR; TCRdb stores in-frame clones only, minus some. There are 80,000 or so clones in the sample; around 93% occur only once, and about 0.34% lies in the top ten. Source: CD4+ or CD8+ T cells sorted from blood, taken in a trial of the OX40 agonist ivuxolimab. The receptors come from an adult with an advanced solid tumor such as melanoma, head and neck, liver or kidney cancer. The CDR3 runs from the conserved cysteine through the conserved F or W. D genes are given only for firm matches. Clone size is given for some rows only: seen once, a few or many times, or a class if the clone is expanded.

TRBJ1-3	TRBV18	.	.	CASSPAPTVPGNTIYF	TGTGCCAGCTCCCCAGCTCCGACAGTCCCAGGAAACACCATATATTTT
TRBJ1-5	TRBV7-9	.	.	CASSSQDSNQPQHF	TGTGCCAGCAGCTCACAAGATAGCAATCAGCCCCAGCATTTT
TRBJ1-1	TRBV5-6	.	once	CASSLYGINTEAFF	TGTGCCAGCAGTCTCTATGGAATCAACACTGAAGCTTTCTTT
TRBJ2-3	TRBV7-9	TRBD2	.	CASSPRLAGEFTDTQYF	TGTGCCAGCAGCCCAAGACTAGCGGGAGAATTCACAGATACGCAGTATTTT
TRBJ2-7	TRBV4-2	TRBD1	.	CASSQMGQGAYEQYF	TGTGCCAGCAGCCAAATGGGACAGGGCGCCTACGAGCAGTACTTC
TRBJ1-2	TRBV6-6	TRBD1	.	CASSQGQGNYGYTF	TGTGCCAGCAGCCAAGGACAGGGTAACTATGGCTACACCTTC
TRBJ2-3	TRBV5-4	.	.	CASSRSRAADTQYF	TGTGCCAGCAGCCGAAGTCGGGCCGCAGATACGCAGTATTTT
TRBJ2-7	TRBV5-3	.	.	CARSLRCRGYEQYF	TGTGCCAGAAGCTTGAGGTGCAGGGGCTACGAGCAGTACTTC
TRBJ2-4	TRBV2	TRBD2	.	CASSSETSGGGNIQYF	TGTGCCAGCAGTTCCGAGACTAGCGGGGGTGGAAACATTCAGTACTTC
TRBJ2-1	TRBV5-4	TRBD2	.	CASSPRVDSGGPNEQFF	TGTGCCAGCAGCCCCCGTGTGGATAGCGGGGGCCCCAATGAGCAGTTCTTC
TRBJ2-2	TRBV27	TRBD2	.	CASSLEAGSAGELFF	TGTGCCAGCAGTCTAGAAGCGGGATCCGCCGGGGAGCTGTTTTTT
TRBJ2-7	TRBV27	TRBD1	.	CASRRQGPYEQYF	TGTGCCAGCAGAAGACAGGGGCCCTACGAGCAGTACTTC
TRBJ2-1	TRBV5-1	.	.	CASSPDGRQNEQFF	TGCGCCAGCAGCCCGGACGGGAGACAGAATGAGCAGTTCTTC
TRBJ1-2	TRBV7-8	.	.	CASSLSNYGYTF	TGTGCCAGCAGCCTTTCTAACTATGGCTACACCTTC
TRBJ1-4	TRBV6-6	TRBD1	.	CASSLTGAPNEKLFF	TGTGCCAGCAGTTTGACAGGGGCACCTAATGAAAAACTGTTTTTT
TRBJ2-7	TRBV5-1	.	.	CASSVDGYEQYF	TGCGCCAGCAGCGTGGACGGCTACGAGCAGTACTTC
TRBJ2-7	TRBV16	.	.	CASSPPPGEQGEQYF	TGTGCCAGCAGCCCTCCCCCAGGGGAGCAGGGCGAGCAGTACTTC
TRBJ2-1	TRBV7-8	TRBD2	.	CASSLVELAGGEQFF	TGTGCCAGCAGCTTAGTTGAGCTAGCGGGAGGTGAGCAGTTCTTC
TRBJ2-1	TRBV2	.	.	CASSERSFRGSEQFF	TGTGCCAGCAGTGAAAGGTCGTTCCGGGGGAGTGAGCAGTTCTTC
TRBJ2-5	TRBV15	.	.	CATSRRETQYF	TGTGCCACCAGCAGAAGGGAGACCCAGTACTTC
TRBJ1-1	TRBV4-2	.	.	CASSQGGVPSTEAFF	TGTGCCAGCAGCCAAGGGGGGGTCCCGAGCACTGAAGCTTTCTTT
TRBJ1-6	TRBV27	.	.	CASSLTFGGNSPLHF	TGTGCCAGCAGTTTAACCTTCGGGGGCAATTCACCCCTCCACTTT
TRBJ2-5	TRBV5-1	TRBD2	.	CASSFGSGGAETQYF	TGCGCCAGCAGCTTTGGTAGCGGGGGGGCAGAGACCCAGTACTTC
TRBJ1-1	TRBV11-2	TRBD1	.	CASSLTGVSTEAFF	TGTGCCAGCAGCTTAACAGGGGTGAGCACTGAAGCTTTCTTT
TRBJ1-1	TRBV19	.	.	CASREGEWTEAFF	TGTGCCAGTAGAGAAGGGGAATGGACTGAAGCTTTCTTT
TRBJ1-4	TRBV25-1	TRBD1	.	CASSDTRTGGNEKLFF	TGTGCCAGCAGTGATACGAGGACAGGGGGTAATGAAAAACTGTTTTTT
TRBJ2-5	TRBV28	TRBD1	.	CASSPGDRGETQYF	TGTGCCAGCAGTCCGGGGGACAGGGGAGAGACCCAGTACTTC
TRBJ2-7	TRBV7-2	.	.	CASSFDGRGTYEQYF	TGTGCCAGCAGCTTTGACGGGAGAGGGACCTACGAGCAGTACTTC
TRBJ1-4	TRBV6-6	.	.	CASSYSSVVGEKLFF	TGTGCCAGCAGTTACTCATCGGTCGTTGGCGAAAAACTGTTTTTT
TRBJ1-6	TRBV27	.	few	CASSSRVRSYNSPLHF	TGTGCCAGCAGTTCCAGGGTACGCTCCTATAATTCACCCCTCCACTTT
TRBJ1-6	TRBV6-4	.	few	CASSDRGLDSPLHF	TGTGCCAGCAGTGACAGGGGATTGGATTCACCCCTCCACTTT
TRBJ2-5	TRBV18	TRBD2	.	CASSPSSGGGGETQYF	TGTGCCAGCTCACCCTCGTCGGGAGGCGGCGGGGAGACCCAGTACTTC
TRBJ1-1	TRBV28	.	.	CASSLGNMNTEAFF	TGTGCCAGCAGTTTAGGGAATATGAACACTGAAGCTTTCTTT
TRBJ2-3	TRBV10-3	TRBD2	.	CAISESILRGATDTQYF	TGTGCCATCAGTGAGTCGATTTTGCGGGGGGCCACAGATACGCAGTATTTT
TRBJ2-3	TRBV7-6	.	.	CASSPGPPLFDTQYF	TGTGCCAGCAGCCCGGGACCCCCCCTATTTGATACGCAGTATTTT
TRBJ1-5	TRBV27	TRBD1	.	CASSLQGGLGNQPQHF	TGTGCCAGCAGTTTGCAGGGGGGGCTTGGCAATCAGCCCCAGCATTTT
TRBJ2-1	TRBV6-5	.	.	CASSGRTGGNEQFF	TGTGCCAGCAGTGGACGGACAGGAGGGAATGAGCAGTTCTTC
TRBJ1-1	TRBV30	.	.	CAWSPSGSGTEAFF	TGTGCCTGGAGTCCATCAGGGTCCGGCACTGAAGCTTTCTTT
TRBJ2-2	TRBV9	.	.	CASSPGQRNTGELFF	TGTGCCAGCAGCCCTGGACAGAGAAACACCGGGGAGCTGTTTTTT
TRBJ2-7	TRBV18	TRBD1	.	CASSQGAFAYEQYF	TGTGCCAGCTCTCAGGGGGCCTTTGCCTACGAGCAGTACTTC
TRBJ2-5	TRBV18	TRBD1	.	CASSSDRQETQYF	TGTGCCAGCTCATCGGACAGGCAAGAGACCCAGTACTTC